The 30 T cell receptor beta chains listed next were all sequenced from one sample in a study of cytomegalovirus exposure and HLA in healthy donors. PCR primers comprised 60 Vbeta and 13 Jbeta primers. Only in-frame clones appear in the TCRdb table, and some are missing; sequencing was by immunoSEQ multiplex PCR. The table lists around 50,000 clones. The sample was PBMCs. These TCRs come from a woman in her thirties in good health and CMV-seropositive.

V usage is TRBV5-1 and J usage is TRBJ1-2; possibly TRBD1 for D (6 bases). Trimming shortened V by 6 bases and J by 6 bases, and 18 bases separated the two germline ends. The CDR3 has 14 amino acids. Germline assignment: CDR1 SGHRS and CDR2 YFSETQ. CDR3 coding DNA: TGCGCCAGCAAGGGGGGGTCGGGAGACAATGGCTACACCTTC. It yields the protein CASKGGSGDNGYTF.

The V call is TRBV28, the J call TRBJ1-5; D possibly corresponds to TRBD1 (6 bases). Deletions cut 6 bases from V and 2 bases from J, with 23 bases between. The CDR3 has 18 residues. The germline gives CDR1 MDHEN, CDR2 SYDVKM. Written as DNA, the CDR3 is TGTGCCAGCAGCACGGACAGAGTCAGTACACGCGGCAATCAGCCCCAGCATTTT. Protein: CASSTDRVSTRGNQPQHF.

The rearrangement links TRBV19 to TRBJ2-7; D gene unclear. Germline V gene data show CDR1 as LNHDA and CDR2 as SQIVND (reference sequence). This CDR3 has 15 amino acids. The V end lost 2 bases, the J end lost 3 bases, and 14 bases lay between the germline ends. The CDR3 sequence: CASSIRLGRSYEQYF. For the CDR3, the DNA is TGTGCCAGTAGTATACGATTAGGTAGGAGCTACGAGCAGTACTTC.

The chain employs TRBV20-1 and TRBJ1-2; tentatively, D is TRBD1 (5 bases). Trimming stripped 5 bases from V and 2 bases from J, with 6 bases between. This CDR3 contains 11 residues. Looked up from germline, CDR1 is DFQATT and CDR2 is SNEGSKA (reference sequence). CDR3 loop: CSAPGNYGYTF. CDR3 DNA: TGCAGTGCTCCAGGGAACTATGGCTACACCTTC.

This chain links TRBV11-2 with TRBJ1-2; D unresolved. The CDR3 spans 14 residues. Trimming shortened V by 5 bases and J by 8 bases, and 18 bases separated the two germline ends. The germline V gene has CDR1 SGHAT and CDR2 FQNNGV. In DNA form, the CDR3 reads TGTGCCAGCAGCCTGTCACGCACGACGGGAGGCTACACCTTC. Translated: CASSLSRTTGGYTF.

The chain joins TRBV5-6 to TRBJ2-6; TRBD1 matches at 7 bases. CDR1 and CDR2 from the germline V gene are SGHDT and YYEEEE. With 3 bases clipped from V and 0 bases from J, the junction kept 9 bases outside the gene matches. The CDR3 contains 18 residues. CDR3 nucleotides: TGTGCCAGCAGCTACCTGGGACAGCTTCGCTCTGGGGCCAACGTCCTGACTTTC. Translating it yields CASSYLGQLRSGANVLTF.

The chain couples TRBV18 to TRBJ2-1; 12 bases map to TRBD2. There are 15 residues in the CDR3. J was trimmed by 11 bases and V by 3 bases; bases with no gene match: 8. In germline, CDR1 is KGHSH, CDR2 LQKENI. Here the CDR3 DNA reads TGTGCCAGCTCACCCCTAGCGGGGGGGCCCCCTAAGCAGTTCTTC. This gives the protein CASSPLAGGPPKQFF.

V is TRBV30 and J is TRBJ1-1, with unresolved D. Germline loops: CDR1 GTSNPN, CDR2 SVGIG (reference sequence). The CDR3 is 14 residues long. V was cut by 0 bases and J by 1 base, with 9 bases left in between. CDR3 loop: CAWSVGVANTEAFF. The CDR3 bases are TGTGCCTGGAGTGTCGGAGTTGCGAACACTGAAGCTTTCTTT.

The chain couples TRBV18 to TRBJ2-5; a weak D match, TRBD2 (6 bases). Looked up from germline, CDR1 is KGHSH and CDR2 is LQKENI. The germline V and J ends were trimmed by 1 base and 5 bases, with 14 bases remaining between them. CDR3 length: 15 residues. The CDR3 DNA reads TGTGCCAGCTCACCACAGACTAGTGGAGGGGAGACCCAGTACTTC. It encodes CASSPQTSGGETQYF.

The chain has TRBV6-1 and TRBJ1-6; D remains ambiguous. The V end lost 8 bases, the J end lost 3 bases, and 8 bases lay between the germline ends. The CDR3 has 13 amino acids. CDR1 is MNHNS, CDR2 SASEGT, per germline. The CDR3 DNA reads as TGTGCCAGCTCGGCGGGCTATAATTCACCCCTCCACTTT. It specifies CASSAGYNSPLHF.

V gene TRBV27 combines with J gene TRBJ1-1; tentative D call: TRBD1 (5 bases). CDR1 and CDR2 from the germline V gene are MNHEY and SMNVEV (reference sequence). V was trimmed by 3 bases and J by 2 bases, leaving 10 bases between them. This CDR3 has 14 residues. This CDR3 is CASSFSRGNTEAFF. CDR3 in DNA: TGTGCCAGCAGTTTTTCAAGGGGTAACACTGAAGCTTTCTTT.

The rearrangement links TRBV28 to TRBJ1-4, with a tentative D call TRBD1 (6 bases). Trimming took off 2 bases at V and 1 base at J, with 17 bases between the two ends. The CDR3 runs to 18 residues. Germline V CDR1 and CDR2: MDHEN, SYDVKM. The CDR3 sequence: CASSLVGQPVGTNEKLFF. The CDR3 nucleotides read TGTGCCAGCAGTTTAGTCGGACAGCCGGTAGGAACTAATGAAAAACTGTTTTTT.

J is TRBJ1-2 and V is TRBV5-1, with 7 bases matching TRBD1. The CDR3 consists of 15 residues. The germline V gene encodes CDR1 SGHRS and CDR2 YFSETQ. The V and J ends lost 3 bases and 5 bases, in that order; junction bases with no gene match: 10. CDR3 residues: CASSYDRDSTYGYTF. The CDR3 DNA follows: TGCGCCAGCAGCTACGACCGGGACAGCACTTATGGCTACACCTTC.

The chain couples TRBV4-1 to TRBJ2-5; D perhaps matches TRBD2 (6 bases). CDR3 length equals 15 residues. V lost 0 bases to trimming and J lost 5 bases, with 13 bases between them. Germline V gene sequence: CDR1 MGHRA, CDR2 YSYEKL. CDR3 sequence: CASSQDRTGGETQYF. The CDR3, as DNA: TGCGCCAGCAGCCAAGATCGAACAGGAGGGGAGACCCAGTACTTC.

The V call is TRBV28, the J call TRBJ1-2; D unclear. From germline, CDR1 is MDHEN and CDR2 SYDVKM. Trimming removed 7 bases from V and 2 bases from J, with 11 bases in between. This CDR3 comprises 13 residues. CDR3 protein: CASTRITNYGYTF. The CDR3 DNA reads as TGTGCCAGCACGAGGATTACGAACTATGGCTACACCTTC.

The chain combines TRBV18 with TRBJ2-3; no reliable D call. The CDR3 has 14 amino acids. Germline V gene lookup returns CDR1 KGHSH and CDR2 LQKENI. V dropped 3 bases and J dropped 0 bases, with 7 bases sitting between them. The CDR3 nucleotides read TGTGCCAGCTCACCCCCGGTCAGCACAGATACGCAGTATTTT. Amino acid sequence: CASSPPVSTDTQYF.

The V call is TRBV23-1, the J call TRBJ2-7; perhaps TRBD2 as D (6 bases). TRBV23-1 is treated as an ORF (open reading frame) with a function not yet certain. The CDR3 is made up of 15 amino acids. Deletions cut 0 bases from V and 3 bases from J, with 12 bases between. CDR3 in DNA: TGCGCCAGCAGTCAATCGTCTGGACTACACTACGAGCAGTACTTC. Translated: CASSQSSGLHYEQYF.

The V call is TRBV30, the J call TRBJ2-1; a weak D match, TRBD2 (7 bases). Trimming cost V 5 bases and J 8 bases, with 28 bases left between them. This CDR3 is built from 17 residues. Germline-derived CDR1 and CDR2 are GTSNPN and SVGIG (reference sequence). In DNA, the CDR3 is TGTGCCTGGGCGGACAGTCTAGGACTAGACGTTGTCGATGAGCAGTTCTTC. Translated, it gives CAWADSLGLDVVDEQFF.

About this clone itself: The junction and the germline gene differ at one end; a read error may be behind it. The V call is TRBV4-2, the J call TRBJ2-3; D gene unclear. Germline V gives CDR1 LGHNA, CDR2 YNFKEQ. This CDR3 is 12 amino acids long. This chain's CDR3 is CASRQDPNTQYF. The CDR3 nucleotides are TGTGCCAGCAGACAAGATCCAAATACGCAGTATTTT.

The V call is TRBV6-1, the J call TRBJ1-6; a possible D gene is TRBD1 (5 bases). Looked up from germline, CDR1 is MNHNS and CDR2 is SASEGT. V was shortened by 6 bases and J by 6 bases, with 6 bases between the two germline ends. The CDR3 loop spans 12 amino acids. For the CDR3, the DNA is TGTGCCAGCAGGGACACTAATTCACCCCTCCACTTT. Amino acids: CASRDTNSPLHF.

This chain connects TRBV18 to TRBJ1-5; 7 bases match TRBD1. Germline trimming cut 5 bases from V and 4 bases from J; bases unmatched to any gene: 11. The CDR3 is made up of 16 amino acids. The germline gives CDR1 KGHSH, CDR2 LQKENI. CDR3 amino acids: CASSSRPGTDNQPQHF. For the CDR3, the DNA is TGTGCCAGCTCATCGCGTCCGGGGACAGATAATCAGCCCCAGCATTTT.

DNA for the CDR3: TGTGCCAGCAGCGAACTAGCGGGCCTTCCCTACGAGCAGTACTTC. Its translation is CASSELAGLPYEQYF. J is TRBJ2-7 and V is TRBV5-4; 9 positions match TRBD2. After removal of 4 bases from V and 2 bases from J, the junction contained 7 bases not matched to a gene. The CDR3 contains 15 residues. Germline CDR1 SGHNT, CDR2 YYREEE (reference sequence).

The chain joins TRBV30 to TRBJ1-2, with a possible D match to TRBD1 (6 bases). The germline CDR1 and CDR2 sequences are GTSNPN and SVGIG (reference sequence). The germline V and J ends were trimmed by 8 bases and 3 bases, with 16 bases remaining between them. CDR3 length: 13 residues. The CDR3 DNA is TGTGCCCTTTCCACTACAGGGTACTATGGCTACACCTTC. Protein sequence: CALSTTGYYGYTF.

The V call is TRBV6-6, the J call TRBJ2-7; TRBD2 aligns across 11 bases. The CDR3 covers 15 residues. From germline, CDR1 is MNHNY and CDR2 SVGAGI (reference sequence). V gave up 4 bases and J gave up 1 base; unmatched junction bases: 3. The CDR3 loop reads CASSLLAGASYEQYF. As DNA, the CDR3 is TGTGCCAGCAGTTTACTAGCGGGGGCATCCTACGAGCAGTACTTC.

The rearrangement links TRBV7-6 to TRBJ2-2; D gene unclear. Germline V gene data show CDR1 as SGHVS and CDR2 as FNYEAQ. The CDR3 is 16 residues long. V lost 4 bases and J lost 2, with 14 bases in between. CDR3 coding DNA: TGTGCCAGCAGCTCCGACACACGGATAAACACCGGGGAGCTGTTTTTT. This codes for CASSSDTRINTGELFF.

V and J are TRBV27 and TRBJ1-5; perhaps TRBD1 as D (5 bases). The V gene lost 3 bases and the J gene lost 3 bases, with 12 bases spanning the gap. The length of the CDR3 is 15 residues. Germline assignment: CDR1 MNHEY and CDR2 SMNVEV (reference sequence). This CDR3 is CASSLKEGANQPQHF. In DNA form, the CDR3 reads TGTGCCAGCAGTTTGAAAGAAGGGGCCAATCAGCCCCAGCATTTT.

The V and J genes are TRBV5-1 and TRBJ1-5; TRBD1 is a possible D gene (5 bases). This CDR3 has 14 amino acids. The V and J ends lost 0 bases and 4 bases respectively, with 8 bases between them. Per the germline V gene, CDR1 is SGHRS and CDR2 is YFSETQ. The CDR3 region has the DNA TGCGCCAGCAGCTTGGGACCAGGGAATCAGCCCCAGCATTTT. As protein: CASSLGPGNQPQHF. The full variable domain, with the rest looked up from reference TRBV5-1 and TRBJ1-5, is KAGVTQTPRYLIKTRGQQVTLSCSPISGHRSVSWYQQTPGQGLQFLFEYFSETQRNKGNFPGRFSGRQFSNSRSEMNVSTLELGDSALYLCASSLGPGNQPQHFGDGTRLSIL.

The chain is built from TRBV18 and TRBJ1-2; D gene unclear. The CDR3 has 19 residues. Trimming shortened V by 3 bases and J by 3 bases, and 26 bases separated the two germline ends. CDR1 and CDR2 (germline): KGHSH, LQKENI. CDR3 protein: CASSPLPLRGRRLDYGYTF. The CDR3 region has the DNA TGTGCCAGCTCACCGCTCCCTCTCCGGGGTCGCCGACTAGACTATGGCTACACCTTC.

The V gene is TRBV28, the J gene TRBJ1-6; D might be TRBD1 (6 bases). This CDR3 comprises 16 residues. Germline loops: CDR1 MDHEN, CDR2 SYDVKM. V lost 6 bases and J lost 10, with 22 bases in between. In DNA, the CDR3 is TGTGCCAGCAGCCCCGAGGGGGGGCAGGGGTACTCACCCCTCCACTTT. The encoded protein is CASSPEGGQGYSPLHF.

V and J are TRBV4-1 and TRBJ2-3; 7 bases agree with TRBD2. CDR1 and CDR2 (germline): MGHRA, YSYEKL. The CDR3 runs to 15 residues. V was pared by 0 bases and J by 5 bases, with 5 bases of the junction left unmatched. The CDR3 sequence is CASSQERLAGDTQYF. CDR3 sequence (DNA): TGCGCCAGCAGCCAAGAAAGATTAGCGGGAGATACGCAGTATTTT.